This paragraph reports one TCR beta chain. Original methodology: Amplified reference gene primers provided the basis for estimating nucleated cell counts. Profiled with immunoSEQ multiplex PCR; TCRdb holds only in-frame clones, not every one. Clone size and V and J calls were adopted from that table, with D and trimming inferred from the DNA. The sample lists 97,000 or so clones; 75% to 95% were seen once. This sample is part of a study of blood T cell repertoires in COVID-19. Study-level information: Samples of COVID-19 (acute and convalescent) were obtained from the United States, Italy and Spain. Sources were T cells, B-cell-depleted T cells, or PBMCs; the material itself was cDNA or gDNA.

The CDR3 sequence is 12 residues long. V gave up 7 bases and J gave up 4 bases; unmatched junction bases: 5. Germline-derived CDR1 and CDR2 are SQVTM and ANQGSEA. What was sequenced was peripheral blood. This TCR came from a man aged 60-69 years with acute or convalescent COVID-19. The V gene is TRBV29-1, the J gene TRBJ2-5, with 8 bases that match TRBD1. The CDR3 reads CSALDRGETQYF. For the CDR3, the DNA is TGCAGCGCCCTAGACAGGGGAGAGACCCAGTACTTC.